Listed below are T cell receptor beta chains from one sample, sequenced in a study of STAT5B mutations in CD4+ large granular lymphocyte leukemia. The protocol was immunoSEQ multiplex PCR, while the TCRdb copy is restricted to in-frame clones and leaves out a portion. The table includes around 33,000 clones, roughly three quarters detected once. The sequencing input was CD4+ T cells from blood buffy coats. The receptors shown here come from a human donor in good health. Both conserved end residues are part of each CDR3.

V,CDR3
TRBV7-8,CASTSPLWGASGGRAGELFF
TRBV5-4,CASSSFILTDTQYF
TRBV7-9,CASSSRAGTNTEAFF
TRBV7-2,CASSFSGTGYNEQFF
TRBV9,CASSAQDSYNSPLHF
TRBV11-2,CASRQNRGTYEQYF
TRBV11-2,CASSLVRPRTPYHSGYTF
TRBV18,CASSPPVTFSGANVLTF
TRBV18,CASSPDRGKGYQPQHF
TRBV30,CAWNGITTNEKLFF
TRBV11-2,CASSHTGTRLSEQYF
TRBV30,CAWSVININYGYTF
TRBV15,CATSKTALYEQYF
TRBV5-6,CASSTLEPAAYEQYF
TRBV7-8,CASSLVWGGSYNEQFF
TRBV11-2,CASSSAEGAYGYTF
TRBV27,CASSLKGRNGYTF
TRBV28,CASSFPDREVNEQYF
TRBV29-1,CSVSEMRYGYTF
TRBV7-8,CASSSRTGNLYGYTF
TRBV4-1,CASSPLDRGTGELFF
TRBV29-1,CSVVTRGNYGYTF
TRBV5-1,CASSLYRGQQYF
TRBV5-1,CASSLGQVSGNTIYF
TRBV27,CASSLDRSTDTQYF
TRBV4-2,CASSQESSGGYTGELFF
TRBV5-1,CASSRDPPEGHNEQFF
TRBV6-5,CASSSRDRSYYEQYF